The clone carrying this T cell receptor beta chain has just a few counts. Its cognate antigen is unknown. Clones were read by immunoSEQ multiplex PCR, and TCRdb kept only the in-frame ones, dropping some. The sample yields tens of thousands of clones, around four fifths seen once. These data belong to a study of radiotherapy plus CTLA-4 blockade in lung cancer. Whole-study results and caveats: Per reports, early blood T cell clone dynamics, plus interferon-beta, forecast response most strongly. Blood saw expansion of tumor-derived TCR clones after radiotherapy plus ipilimumab.

Those with chemo-refractory metastatic non-small-cell lung cancer were treated with focal radiation combined with CTLA-4 blockade using ipilimumab. V lost 7 bases and J 1 base, leaving 10 bases between the germline ends. The CDR3 consists of 13 residues. Germline V CDR1 and CDR2: MNHEY, SVGAGI. The source was peripheral blood, collected from a patient treated with radiotherapy plus ipilimumab. The clonotype comes from a human donor with non-small cell lung cancer who had a partial response to radiotherapy plus ipilimumab. This chain links TRBV6-5 with TRBJ2-5, with D maybe TRBD2 (5 bases). The CDR3 nucleotides read TGTGCCAGCACCGAGGGTCCCCAAGAGACCCAGTACTTC. Protein: CASTEGPQETQYF.